The 26 T cell receptor beta chains below all came from one sample that was sequenced in a study of T-cell memory formation after mild COVID-19. TCRdb independently ran MiXCR on the 5' RACE reads; one entry per CDR3 protein. In the table there are tens of thousands of distinct CDR3 sequences, about 15% of which are singletons. The specimen was PBMCs or a T cell subset sorted from them (not recorded which). These receptors were taken from a young man who had mild COVID-19 (a few samples of this study predate the infection). Cell type and time point are not known.

This clonotype showed up just a few times. The V and J genes are TRBV29-1 and TRBJ2-1; 10 bases are a match to TRBD2. Germline CDR1 and CDR2: SQVTM and ANQGSEA. V lost 2 bases to trimming and J lost 10 bases; unmatched junction nucleotides: 11. The CDR3 contains 15 residues. The CDR3 protein is CSVEPASGGRREQFF. In nucleotides, the CDR3 is TGCAGCGTTGAACCGGCTAGCGGGGGACGAAGGGAGCAGTTCTTC.

V usage is TRBV15 and J usage is TRBJ2-2, with D perhaps matching TRBD2 (7 bases). This CDR3 has 13 amino acids. Per germline, CDR1 LNHNV and CDR2 YYDKDF (reference sequence). V gave up 8 bases and J gave up 8 bases, with 15 bases separating them. The CDR3 loop reads CATRRGAGGELFF. CDR3 DNA sequence: TGTGCCACCCGTCGGGGGGCTGGTGGGGAGCTGTTTTTT.

This clonotype was observed a few times. The rearrangement uses TRBV28 and TRBJ2-7; the D is unclear. This CDR3 spans 10 amino acids. Germline-derived CDR1 and CDR2 are MDHEN and SYDVKM. Trimming removed 8 bases at V and 9 bases at J, with 11 bases between. CDR3 nucleotide sequence: TGTGCCAGCGAAAGTGGAGTGCAGTACTTC. It specifies CASESGVQYF.

This clonotype was seen repeatedly, ten times or more. This rearrangement joins TRBV11-2 to TRBJ2-1, with 8 bases matching TRBD1. CDR3 length equals 15 residues. Germline assignment: CDR1 SGHAT and CDR2 FQNNGV. The V and J ends lost 1 base and 8 bases, in that order; junction bases with no gene match: 7. The CDR3 protein is CASSLGSTGVHEQFF. The DNA for the CDR3 is TGTGCCAGCAGCTTAGGCTCGACAGGGGTCCATGAGCAGTTCTTC.

This clonotype was counted only a few times. V gene TRBV5-1 combines with J gene TRBJ2-1; 9 nucleotides line up with TRBD2. CDR1 and CDR2 from the germline V gene are SGHRS and YFSETQ. J gave up 3 bases and V 2 bases, and 6 bases lay outside the gene matches. The CDR3 totals 16 residues. The CDR3 protein is CASSFGGLANYNEQFF. The CDR3 nucleotides read TGCGCCAGCAGCTTCGGGGGACTAGCTAACTACAATGAGCAGTTCTTC.

Ten or more counts support this clonotype. J is TRBJ2-3 and V is TRBV7-2; D perhaps matches TRBD2 (6 bases). Trimming left V 1 base short and J 2 bases short, with 10 bases between. This CDR3 comprises 15 residues. Germline V lookup: CDR1 SGHTA, CDR2 FQGNSA. The CDR3 spells CASSLGGLYTDTQYF. In nucleotides, the CDR3 is TGTGCCAGCAGCTTAGGGGGACTTTACACAGATACGCAGTATTTT.

The CDR3 region is CASSSASGGLDTDTQYF. The CDR3 DNA follows: TGCGCCAGCAGCTCGGCTAGCGGGGGCCTCGACACAGATACGCAGTATTTT. V usage is TRBV5-1 and J usage is TRBJ2-3, with 10 positions matching TRBD2. J was trimmed by 2 bases and V by 3 bases; bases with no gene match: 9. In germline, CDR1 is SGHRS, CDR2 YFSETQ. This CDR3 spans 17 amino acids.

The J gene is TRBJ2-1, the V gene TRBV19; D is possibly TRBD1 or TRBD2 (6 bases each). Trimming took off 9 bases at V and 9 bases at J, with 18 bases between the two ends. In germline, CDR1 is LNHDA, CDR2 SQIVND (reference sequence). The CDR3 contains 13 residues. The CDR3 nucleotides read TGTGCCAGCGGGGGCTCTGTGGTAGGTGAGCAGTTCTTC. Its protein product is CASGGSVVGEQFF. Full variable domain (missing parts from reference TRBV19 and TRBJ2-1): DGGITQSPKYLFRKEGQNVTLSCEQNLNHDAMYWYRQDPGQGLRLIYYSQIVNDFQKGDIAEGYSVSREKKESFPLTVTSAQKNPTAFYLCASGGSVVGEQFFGPGTRLTVL.

This clonotype was seen a few times. The chain joins TRBV6-5 to TRBJ1-4; D gene uncertain. Trimming removed 2 bases at V and 6 bases at J, with 7 bases between. This CDR3 is built from 13 residues. Germline V CDR1 and CDR2: MNHEY, SVGAGI. CDR3 DNA: TGTGCCAGCAGTTACGACGTGGATGAAAAACTGTTTTTT. Amino acids: CASSYDVDEKLFF.

J is TRBJ1-2 and V is TRBV7-6; 8 bases map to TRBD1. V trimming: 2 bases; J trimming: 4 bases; junction bases outside the gene matches: 6. The CDR3 spans 15 residues. CDR1 is SGHVS and CDR2 is FNYEAQ in the germline V gene. The CDR3 loop is CASSLSDRGGYGYTF. CDR3 in DNA: TGTGCCAGCAGCTTAAGCGACAGGGGTGGCTATGGCTACACCTTC.

The CDR3: CASSLLDTKSTDTQYF. For the CDR3, the DNA is TGTGCCAGCAGTTTGTTAGATACCAAAAGCACAGATACGCAGTATTTT. The chain is built from TRBV12-3 or TRBV12-4 and TRBJ2-3; D not certain. V lost 3 bases, J lost 0 bases, and 13 bases lay in between. The CDR3 covers 16 residues.

This clonotype was detected many times. The chain employs TRBV19 and TRBJ2-5; D may be TRBD1 or TRBD2 (5 bases each). CDR1 and CDR2 from the germline V gene are LNHDA and SQIVND (reference sequence). CDR3 length equals 17 residues. The V gene lost 5 bases and the J gene lost 3 bases, with 22 bases spanning the gap. CDR3 coding DNA: TGTGCCAGTAGTTCCGGGGACGTCGCGTTCGTTAAAGAGACCCAGTACTTC. Translating it yields CASSSGDVAFVKETQYF.

The chain is built from TRBV4-3 and TRBJ2-1; 9 bases agree with TRBD1. The germline V gene has CDR1 LGHNA and CDR2 YSLEER. V shed 8 bases, J shed 6 bases, and the junction held 8 bases outside the gene matches. The CDR3 loop spans 14 amino acids. The CDR3 reads CASARDRDPNEQFF. The CDR3 DNA sequence: TGCGCCAGCGCCCGGGACAGGGACCCCAATGAGCAGTTCTTC.

This clonotype was counted only a few times. The chain combines TRBV4-3 with TRBJ2-7; possible D gene TRBD1, 6 bases. CDR3 length: 15 amino acids. Trimming took off 0 bases at V and 4 bases at J, with 13 bases between the two ends. Germline CDR1 is LGHNA and CDR2 is YSLEER. This chain's CDR3 is CASSQDTGRSYEQYF. The CDR3 DNA reads as TGCGCCAGCAGCCAAGATACAGGGCGTTCATACGAGCAGTACTTC.

In this sample, this clonotype turned up a few times. The chain uses TRBV2 and TRBJ1-6; the D is unclear. The CDR3 is made up of 15 amino acids. The ends were cut back, 9 bases at V and 5 bases at J, with 17 bases in the middle. Germline values: CDR1 SNHLY, CDR2 FYNNEI. CDR3 bases: TGTGCCAGGACTAAAGATGGCAGCGATAATTCACCCCTCCACTTT. Residues: CARTKDGSDNSPLHF.

The rearrangement uses TRBV7-2 and TRBJ1-6; D not resolved. V was trimmed by 1 base and J by 7 bases, leaving 8 bases between them. The CDR3 extends over 14 amino acids. Germline V gene data show CDR1 as SGHTA and CDR2 as FQGNSA. Here the CDR3 reads CASSLGGQNSPLHF. The CDR3 DNA sequence: TGTGCCAGCAGCTTAGGGGGTCAGAATTCACCCCTCCACTTT.

The chain has TRBV25-1 and TRBJ1-1; 12 bases map to TRBD1. Germline V lookup: CDR1 MGHDK, CDR2 SYGVNS. The trim removed 5 bases at V and 1 base at J, leaving 5 bases unmatched. This CDR3 contains 16 residues. The CDR3 sequence: CASSPGTGGWNTEAFF. In DNA, the CDR3 is TGTGCCAGCAGTCCCGGGACAGGGGGCTGGAACACTGAAGCTTTCTTT.

This clonotype was detected only a few times. J is TRBJ1-1 and V is TRBV20-1, with D possibly TRBD1 on 5 matching bases. Trimming removed 0 bases from V and 0 bases from J, with 11 bases in between. There are 15 residues in the CDR3. Looked up from germline, CDR1 is DFQATT and CDR2 is SNEGSKA (reference sequence). The CDR3 spells CSARDYDRMNTEAFF. The DNA for the CDR3 is TGCAGTGCTAGAGATTACGACAGAATGAACACTGAAGCTTTCTTT.

This clonotype appeared a few times. The CDR3 DNA sequence: TGTGCCAGCAGCTGGAACGACAGGGTTGGTAATGAGCAGTTCTTC. This translates into CASSWNDRVGNEQFF. The rearrangement uses TRBV11-2 and TRBJ2-1; 7 nucleotides match TRBD1. The CDR3 runs 15 residues. After removal of 4 bases from V and 7 bases from J, the junction contained 10 bases not matched to a gene. CDR1 is SGHAT, CDR2 FQNNGV, per germline.

The table lists this clonotype with a few counts. The chain employs TRBV6-6 and TRBJ1-1; D gene unclear. This CDR3 has 13 residues. Trimming stripped 11 bases from V and 0 bases from J, with 13 bases between. CDR1 and CDR2 from the germline V gene are MNHNY and SVGAGI (reference sequence). The DNA for the CDR3 is TGTGCCGCCAAACAGAGAATGAACACTGAAGCTTTCTTT. This codes for CAAKQRMNTEAFF.

J is TRBJ2-6 and V is TRBV20-1; D is ambiguous. Germline V gives CDR1 DFQATT, CDR2 SNEGSKA (reference sequence). Between the trimmed V and J ends, which lost 1 base and 6 bases, there was a span of 16 bases. This CDR3 spans 16 amino acids. This CDR3 is CSARGRFGRLANVLTF. The CDR3 DNA is TGCAGTGCTAGAGGAAGATTCGGGCGCTTGGCCAACGTCCTGACTTTC.

In regard to this clonotype: At one of its ends the junction is not consistent with the germline gene, which may arise from a read error. The chain joins TRBV9 to TRBJ1-1, with D unresolved. The CDR3 loop spans 14 amino acids. CDR1 is SGDLS and CDR2 is YYNGEE in the germline V gene. The CDR3 sequence: CASSAGLRNTEASF. The CDR3 bases are TGTGCCAGCAGCGCCGGACTGCGGAACACTGAAGCTTCCTTT.

The chain links TRBV3-1 to TRBJ2-5, with no clear D. Germline loops: CDR1 LGHDT, CDR2 YNNKEL (reference sequence). The V and J ends lost 0 bases and 1 base respectively, with 9 bases between them. The length of the CDR3 is 15 residues. The CDR3 region has the DNA TGTGCCAGCAGCCAAGATGCGACTCCCCAAGAGACCCAGTACTTC. Protein: CASSQDATPQETQYF.

This clonotype was observed many times. The genes are TRBV7-8 and TRBJ2-3; 8 nucleotides match TRBD2. CDR1 and CDR2 (germline): SGHVS, FQNEAQ. The CDR3 is 15 residues long. Trimming cost V 5 bases and J 2 bases; bases outside gene matches: 6. The CDR3 is CASSPGLANTDTQYF. In DNA, the CDR3 is TGTGCCAGCAGCCCCGGACTAGCTAACACAGATACGCAGTATTTT.

This clonotype has at least ten counts. The chain recombines TRBV4-2 with TRBJ2-2; 7 bases fit TRBD1. The CDR3 sequence is 17 residues long. The germline gives CDR1 LGHNA, CDR2 YNFKEQ. The V segment lost 0 bases and the J segment 6 bases; nucleotides outside the gene matches: 10. CDR3 sequence: CASSQEGEGGASGELFF. CDR3 DNA: TGTGCCAGCAGCCAAGAGGGGGAAGGGGGCGCGTCCGGGGAGCTGTTTTTT.

The chain joins TRBV6-5 to TRBJ1-2, with D possibly TRBD1 on 5 matching bases. Per the germline V gene, CDR1 is MNHEY and CDR2 is SVGAGI. The CDR3 consists of 14 residues. V lost 6 bases and J lost 2, with 13 bases in between. The CDR3 here is CASRAAGQNYGYTF. In nucleotides, the CDR3 is TGTGCCAGCAGGGCCGCGGGGCAGAACTATGGCTACACCTTC.